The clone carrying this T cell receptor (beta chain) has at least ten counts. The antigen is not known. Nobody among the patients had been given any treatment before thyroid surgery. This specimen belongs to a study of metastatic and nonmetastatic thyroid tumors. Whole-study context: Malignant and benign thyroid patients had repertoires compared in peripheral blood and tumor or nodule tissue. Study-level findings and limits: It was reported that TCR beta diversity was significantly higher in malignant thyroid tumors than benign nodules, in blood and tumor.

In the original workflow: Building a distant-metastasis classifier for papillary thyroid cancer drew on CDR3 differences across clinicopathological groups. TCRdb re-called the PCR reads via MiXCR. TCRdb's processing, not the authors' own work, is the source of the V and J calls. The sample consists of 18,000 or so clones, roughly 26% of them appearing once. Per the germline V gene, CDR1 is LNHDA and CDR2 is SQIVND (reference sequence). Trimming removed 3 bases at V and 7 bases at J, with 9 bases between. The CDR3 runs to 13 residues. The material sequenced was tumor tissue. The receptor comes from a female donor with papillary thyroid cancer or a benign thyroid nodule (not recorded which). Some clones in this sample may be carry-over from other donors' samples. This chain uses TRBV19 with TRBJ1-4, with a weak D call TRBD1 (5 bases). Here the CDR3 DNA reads TGTGCCAGTAGTATTAGGGGATTTGAAAAACTGTTTTTT. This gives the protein CASSIRGFEKLFF. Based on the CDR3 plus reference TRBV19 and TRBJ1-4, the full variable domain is DGGITQSPKYLFRKEGQNVTLSCEQNLNHDAMYWYRQDPGQGLRLIYYSQIVNDFQKGDIAEGYSVSREKKESFPLTVTSAQKNPTAFYLCASSIRGFEKLFFGSGTQLSVL.